The 28 T cell receptor beta chains reported below all come from one sample, sequenced in a study of blood T cell repertoires in COVID-19. The table came from immunoSEQ multiplex PCR; TCRdb's copy has only in-frame clones and leaves some out. The sample consists of 200,000 to 250,000 clones, under 85% of them appearing once. The material sequenced was peripheral blood. These receptors were taken from a woman aged 25 to 45 with COVID-19, enrolled during active disease.

The V and J genes are TRBV18 and TRBJ1-4, with D possibly being TRBD1 (5 bases). V was shortened by 3 bases and J by 2 bases, with 10 bases between the two germline ends. The CDR3 is 15 residues long. The V gene's germline CDR1 is KGHSH and CDR2 LQKENI. The CDR3 DNA sequence: TGTGCCAGCTCACCTCTCAGGGATACTAATGAAAAACTGTTTTTT. Its protein is CASSPLRDTNEKLFF.

The V call is TRBV9, the J call TRBJ2-1; 9 positions agree with TRBD2. V was clipped by 2 bases and J by 6 bases; unmatched bases: 3. This CDR3 contains 14 residues. Germline values: CDR1 SGDLS, CDR2 YYNGEE. CDR3 loop: CASSVGGGANEQFF. CDR3 in DNA: TGTGCCAGCAGCGTCGGCGGGGGGGCCAATGAGCAGTTCTTC. Together with reference TRBV9 and TRBJ2-1, the CDR3 gives the full variable domain: DSGVTQTPKHLITATGQRVTLRCSPRSGDLSVYWYQQSLDQGLQFLIQYYNGEERAKGNILERFSAQQFPDLHSELNLSSLELGDSALYFCASSVGGGANEQFFGPGTRLTVL.

This clone was counted only a few times. The chain combines TRBV7-2 with TRBJ1-5; 7 nucleotides match TRBD1. Germline CDR1 and CDR2: SGHTA and FQGNSA. V lost 6 bases, J lost 2 bases, and 7 bases stayed unmatched. This CDR3 is 15 amino acids long. CDR3 sequence (DNA): TGTGCCAGCAGTTCGAACAGGGGTGGCAATCAGCCCCAGCATTTT. This translates into CASSSNRGGNQPQHF.

The gene calls are TRBV7-7 and TRBJ1-2; maybe TRBD1 (5 bases). Germline CDR1 is SSHAT and CDR2 is FNYEAQ (reference sequence). The V end lost 5 bases, the J end lost 4 bases, and 20 bases lay between the germline ends. The CDR3 consists of 16 residues. CDR3 region: CASSALTGTDIYGYTF. CDR3 DNA: TGTGCCAGCAGCGCCTTGACCGGGACTGACATCTATGGCTACACCTTC. Based on the CDR3 plus reference TRBV7-7 and TRBJ1-2, the full variable domain is GAGVSQSPRYKVTKRGQDVTLRCDPISSHATLYWYQQALGQGPEFLTYFNYEAQPDKSGLPSDRFSAERPEGSISTLTIQRTEQRDSAMYRCASSALTGTDIYGYTFGSGTRLTVV.

This clone was seen a few times. This sequence joins TRBV6-6 and TRBJ1-2, with TRBD1 matching 9 bases. CDR1 is MNHNY, CDR2 SVGAGI, per germline (reference sequence). This CDR3 contains 15 residues. The ends lost 2 bases at V and 8 bases at J; junction bases unmatched: 9. CDR3 sequence (DNA): TGTGCCAGCAGTTACCTGAGGGGACAGGGATCCGGCTACACCTTC. Translated: CASSYLRGQGSGYTF.

This chain links TRBV14 with TRBJ2-1; possible D gene TRBD1, 6 bases. Germline V gives CDR1 SGHDN, CDR2 FVKESK. There are 14 residues in the CDR3. Trimming stripped 3 bases from V and 4 bases from J, with 10 bases between. In DNA, the CDR3 is TGTGCCAGCAGCCACCCCACAGGGTACAATGAGCAGTTCTTC. Translating it yields CASSHPTGYNEQFF.

This clone has a handful of counts. The J gene is TRBJ1-1, the V gene TRBV27, with TRBD1 matching over 7 bases. J gave up 5 bases and V 6 bases, and 3 bases lay outside the gene matches. This CDR3 has 12 amino acids. The germline gives CDR1 MNHEY, CDR2 SMNVEV (reference sequence). This CDR3 is CASRRGLTEAFF. The CDR3 DNA reads as TGTGCCAGCAGAAGGGGGCTAACTGAAGCTTTCTTT.

This clone was picked up many times. The chain joins TRBV29-1 to TRBJ1-1; D may be TRBD1 (6 bases). Germline V gene lookup returns CDR1 SQVTM and CDR2 ANQGSEA. The CDR3 has 15 residues. The germline V and J ends were trimmed by 3 bases and 1 base, with 15 bases remaining between them. Written as DNA, the CDR3 is TGCAGCGTTGAGCCGCGGGGGCAGTCGAACACTGAAGCTTTCTTT. Translated, it gives CSVEPRGQSNTEAFF. The variable domain in full, completed from reference TRBV29-1 and TRBJ1-1, reads SAVISQKPSRDICQRGTSLTIQCQVDSQVTMMFWYRQQPGQSLTLIATANQGSEATYESGFVIDKFPISRPNLTFSTLTVSNMSPEDSSIYLCSVEPRGQSNTEAFFGQGTRLTVV.

The chain couples TRBV14 to TRBJ1-4, with D unresolved. This CDR3 region has 16 residues. The V end lost 4 bases, the J end lost 4 bases, and 16 bases lay between the germline ends. CDR1 is SGHDN, CDR2 FVKESK, per germline. This CDR3 is CASSPFGRTSNEKLFF. The CDR3 bases are TGTGCCAGCAGCCCCTTTGGTAGGACTAGTAATGAAAAACTGTTTTTT. Combining the CDR3 with reference TRBV14 and TRBJ1-4 gives the whole variable domain EAGVTQFPSHSVIEKGQTVTLRCDPISGHDNLYWYRRVMGKEIKFLLHFVKESKQDESGMPNNRFLAERTGGTYSTLKVQPAELEDSGVYFCASSPFGRTSNEKLFFGSGTQLSVL.

The gene calls are TRBV18 and TRBJ2-5; 7 bases are a match to TRBD2. The CDR3 is 11 amino acids. J lost 12 bases, V lost 6 bases, and 7 bases had no gene match. The V gene's germline CDR1 is KGHSH and CDR2 LQKENI. DNA of the CDR3: TGTGCCAGCTCCCCCGGGGGAGGGGAGTACTTC. This sequence encodes CASSPGGGEYF.

V usage is TRBV24-1 and J usage is TRBJ2-2; 11 bases fit TRBD2. Germline CDR1 reads KGHDR; CDR2 reads SFDVKD. The CDR3 runs to 18 residues. Trimming took 8 bases from V and 0 from J; bases not matched to a gene: 10. The CDR3 region is CATILPYSGRANTGELFF. The CDR3 DNA reads TGTGCCACCATTCTCCCTTATAGCGGGAGGGCGAACACCGGGGAGCTGTTTTTT.

This chain uses TRBV14 with TRBJ2-1; D might be TRBD1 (6 bases). V was shortened by 4 bases and J by 10 bases, with 14 bases between the two germline ends. Looked up from germline, CDR1 is SGHDN and CDR2 is FVKESK. The CDR3 contains 13 residues. The chain's CDR3 is CASSRWTVVEQFF. The CDR3 nucleotides read TGTGCCAGCAGCCGATGGACAGTAGTGGAGCAGTTCTTC.

The gene calls are TRBV5-1 and TRBJ2-5; 7 nucleotides agree with TRBD2. CDR1 SGHRS and CDR2 YFSETQ come from the germline V gene. The CDR3 has 13 amino acids. V was pared by 2 bases and J by 4 bases, with 2 bases of the junction left unmatched. CDR3 sequence (DNA): TGCGCCAGCAGCTTAGCGGGGCCAGAGACCCAGTACTTC. Protein: CASSLAGPETQYF.

This sequence joins TRBV11-2 and TRBJ2-3; 9 bases match TRBD2. The CDR3 consists of 19 residues. Trimming cost V 1 base and J 4 bases; bases outside gene matches: 15. Germline V gene sequence: CDR1 SGHAT, CDR2 FQNNGV. CDR3 DNA: TGTGCCAGCAGCTTAGTGTCTTCGGGGCGGGGGGGAAAATCAGATACGCAGTATTTT. This codes for CASSLVSSGRGGKSDTQYF.

The genes are TRBV13 and TRBJ2-4; 7 bases map to TRBD2. This CDR3 is built from 15 residues. Germline CDR1 PRHDT, CDR2 FYEKMQ (reference sequence). Unmatched junction bases numbered 9, after V lost 4 bases and J lost 6 bases. Here the CDR3 reads CASSSPREGGNIQYF. CDR3 coding DNA: TGTGCCAGCAGCTCCCCAAGGGAGGGTGGAAACATTCAGTACTTC.

This clone has just a few counts. This same CDR3 is encoded by further DNA sequences in the sample. The chain has TRBV19 and TRBJ1-5; D possibly corresponds to TRBD1 (5 bases). The CDR3 sequence is 15 residues long. Trimming took 1 base from V and 4 from J, leaving 11 bases between them. Germline V gives CDR1 LNHDA, CDR2 SQIVND (reference sequence). CDR3 nucleotides: TGTGCCAGTAGTATAGCTGGCCAGGGTAATCAGCCCCAGCATTTT. Translation: CASSIAGQGNQPQHF.

This chain uses TRBV12-3 or TRBV12-4 with TRBJ2-2; D is uncertain. V was trimmed by 6 bases and J by 5 bases, leaving 10 bases between them. The CDR3 contains 13 residues. The DNA of the CDR3 is TGTGCCAGCAGCCACAGCAGGACCGGGGAGCTGTTTTTT. Translated: CASSHSRTGELFF.

The V call is TRBV12-3 or TRBV12-4, the J call TRBJ1-2, with D possibly matching TRBD1 (5 bases). V was clipped by 2 bases and J by 9 bases, with 10 bases between them. This CDR3 is 12 amino acids long. CDR3 nucleotides: TGTGCCAGCAGTTTACGAAAGGGGAGCTACACCTTC. This encodes CASSLRKGSYTF.

Only a few counts were recorded for this clone. The genes are TRBV2 and TRBJ1-5, with 9 bases matching TRBD1. V shed 7 bases and J 7 bases; nucleotides not matched to a gene: 8. The V gene's germline CDR1 is SNHLY and CDR2 FYNNEI. CDR3 length equals 14 residues. The CDR3 loop is CASKRTGDVQPQHF. The CDR3 DNA follows: TGTGCCAGCAAGCGGACAGGGGATGTACAGCCCCAGCATTTT.

The chain joins TRBV7-2 to TRBJ2-3; a possible D gene is TRBD1 (5 bases). V was cut by 0 bases and J by 7 bases, with 11 bases left in between. Germline loops: CDR1 SGHTA, CDR2 FQGNSA. The CDR3 runs 14 residues. This chain's CDR3 is CASSLAIGENTQYF. In nucleotides, the CDR3 is TGTGCCAGCAGCTTAGCGATAGGGGAAAATACGCAGTATTTT.

This sequence joins TRBV11-3 and TRBJ2-7; perhaps TRBD1 as D (6 bases). V was clipped by 2 bases and J by 3 bases, with 20 bases between them. The CDR3 is 17 residues long. Per the germline V gene, CDR1 is SGHNT and CDR2 is YENEEA. For the CDR3, the DNA is TGTGCCAGCAGCTTAACCCAACAGGGAACGCTCTTCTACGAGCAGTACTTC. This encodes CASSLTQQGTLFYEQYF.

The rearrangement links TRBV27 to TRBJ2-3; 7 nucleotides agree with TRBD2. CDR3 length equals 15 residues. J gave up 0 bases and V 3 bases, and 3 bases lay outside the gene matches. Per germline, CDR1 MNHEY and CDR2 SMNVEV (reference sequence). The CDR3: CASSFRRGSTDTQYF. The CDR3 coding sequence is TGTGCCAGCAGTTTTCGGCGGGGGAGCACAGATACGCAGTATTTT.

The chain employs TRBV5-4 and TRBJ2-7; the D gene is possibly TRBD2 (5 bases). V was cut by 6 bases and J by 2 bases, with 15 bases left in between. Looked up from germline, CDR1 is SGHNT and CDR2 is YYREEE (reference sequence). CDR3 length: 14 residues. CDR3 in amino acids: CASNTGGSTYEQYF. The DNA of the CDR3 is TGTGCCAGCAACACCGGTGGGAGCACCTACGAGCAGTACTTC.

The V call is TRBV7-2, the J call TRBJ1-2, with D perhaps TRBD1 (6 bases). Germline V gene lookup returns CDR1 SGHTA and CDR2 FQGNSA. Trimming shortened V by 7 bases and J by 0 bases, and 12 bases separated the two germline ends. This CDR3 is built from 14 residues. CDR3 nucleotide sequence: TGTGCCAGCACCAGGACAGACGCTAACTATGGCTACACCTTC. Protein sequence: CASTRTDANYGYTF.

The rearrangement joins TRBV7-3 to TRBJ1-1; D may be TRBD1 (6 bases). This CDR3 has 13 residues. Trimming cost V 2 bases and J 6 bases, with 10 bases left between them. Germline V gene data show CDR1 as SGHTA and CDR2 as FQGTGA. CDR3: CASSLWGGPEAFF. In nucleotides, the CDR3 is TGTGCCAGCAGCTTATGGGGGGGCCCTGAAGCTTTCTTT. Full variable domain (missing parts from reference TRBV7-3 and TRBJ1-1): GAGVSQTPSNKVTEKGKYVELRCDPISGHTALYWYRQSLGQGPEFLIYFQGTGAADDSGLPNDRFFAVRPEGSVSTLKIQRTERGDSAVYLCASSLWGGPEAFFGQGTRLTVV.

This clone was seen just once. This chain connects TRBV5-4 to TRBJ2-7, with D tentatively TRBD2 (5 bases). Trimming took 6 bases from V and 3 from J, leaving 16 bases between them. This CDR3 is built from 14 residues. CDR1 is SGHNT, CDR2 YYREEE, per germline (reference sequence). The CDR3 loop is CASTNPGLNYEQYF. The CDR3 DNA reads as TGTGCCAGCACGAACCCCGGACTGAACTACGAGCAGTACTTC.

The chain couples TRBV4-1 to TRBJ2-3, with TRBD2 identical over 10 bases. Trimming removed 4 bases from V and 1 base from J; junction bases left unmatched: 2. This CDR3 region has 15 residues. Germline CDR1 reads MGHRA; CDR2 reads YSYEKL. The DNA for the CDR3 is TGCGCCAGCAGCCGTACTAGCGGGGGCACAGATACGCAGTATTTT. Translating it yields CASSRTSGGTDTQYF.

V is TRBV27 and J is TRBJ2-6, with 7 bases matching TRBD2. Germline V gene sequence: CDR1 MNHEY, CDR2 SMNVEV (reference sequence). The CDR3 spans 20 residues. V shed 3 bases, J shed 0 bases, and the junction held 14 bases outside the gene matches. The DNA for the CDR3 is TGTGCCAGCAGTTTCCTAAGTTTTTGGGAGGGCCACTCTGGGGCCAACGTCCTGACTTTC. Residues: CASSFLSFWEGHSGANVLTF.